This is a list of T cell receptor beta chains from one sample in a study of T cells in Graves' hyperthyroidism and ophthalmopathy. Using its own MiXCR run on the multiplex PCR reads, TCRdb lists one record per CDR3 protein. This table has roughly 530,000 distinct CDR3 sequences, under 20% appearing once. Specimen: blood. These receptors came from a woman between 18 and 29 years old with Graves' ophthalmopathy. CDR3s include the opening cysteine and the closing phenylalanine or tryptophan. A D gene is named only where the DNA matches it firmly. Size values are once, few and many counts, or a class for expanded clones, and some rows have none.

j_call: TRBJ2-7; d_call: -; v_call: TRBV20-1; clone_size: few; cdr3_aa: CSATVATYEQYF; cdr3_nt: TGCAGTGCCACCGTGGCCACCTACGAGCAGTACTTC
j_call: TRBJ2-6; d_call: TRBD1; v_call: TRBV4-3; clone_size: many; cdr3_aa: CASSQATGDGANVLTF; cdr3_nt: TGCGCCAGCAGCCAAGCTACAGGGGATGGGGCCAACGTCCTGACTTTC
j_call: TRBJ1-5; d_call: -; v_call: TRBV6-1; clone_size: -; cdr3_aa: CARTLTGLRNQPQHF; cdr3_nt: TGTGCCAGAACCCTAACAGGGTTGAGGAATCAGCCCCAGCATTTT
j_call: TRBJ2-1; d_call: -; v_call: TRBV30; clone_size: many; cdr3_aa: CAWSVGGDEQFF; cdr3_nt: TGTGCCTGGAGTGTAGGCGGGGATGAGCAGTTCTTC
j_call: TRBJ2-1; d_call: -; v_call: TRBV6-1; clone_size: many; cdr3_aa: CASSEEEGVNEQFF; cdr3_nt: TGTGCCAGCAGTGAAGAGGAGGGAGTGAATGAGCAGTTCTTC
j_call: TRBJ2-1; d_call: -; v_call: TRBV6-1; clone_size: many; cdr3_aa: CASSGQETLNEQFF; cdr3_nt: TGTGCCAGCAGTGGACAGGAAACCCTAAATGAGCAGTTCTTC
j_call: TRBJ2-3; d_call: -; v_call: TRBV2; clone_size: many; cdr3_aa: CASIRGTDTQYF; cdr3_nt: TGTGCCAGCATTCGAGGAACAGATACGCAGTATTTT
j_call: TRBJ2-5; d_call: TRBD1; v_call: TRBV2; clone_size: many; cdr3_aa: CASRPGGFHMETQYF; cdr3_nt: TGTGCCAGCAGGCCAGGGGGCTTCCATATGGAGACCCAGTACTTC
j_call: TRBJ1-5; d_call: -; v_call: TRBV19; clone_size: few; cdr3_aa: CASSMGGNSNQPQHF; cdr3_nt: TGTGCCAGTAGTATGGGCGGGAATAGCAATCAGCCCCAGCATTTT
j_call: TRBJ2-1; d_call: TRBD2; v_call: TRBV11-2; clone_size: -; cdr3_aa: CASSQPSLGPRGDEQFF; cdr3_nt: TGTGCCAGCAGCCAGCCCTCCCTCGGACCCCGGGGGGATGAGCAGTTCTTC
j_call: TRBJ2-1; d_call: -; v_call: TRBV28; clone_size: many; cdr3_aa: CASSKVNYNEQFF; cdr3_nt: TGTGCCAGCAGCAAGGTGAACTACAATGAGCAGTTCTTC
j_call: TRBJ2-1; d_call: -; v_call: TRBV5-6; clone_size: -; cdr3_aa: CASSRQAVYNEQFF; cdr3_nt: TGTGCCAGCAGCCGTCAAGCGGTATACAATGAGCAGTTCTTC
j_call: TRBJ1-1; d_call: -; v_call: TRBV5-1; clone_size: many; cdr3_aa: CASSPGRENTEAFF; cdr3_nt: TGCGCCAGCAGCCCGGGACGGGAGAACACTGAAGCTTTCTTT
j_call: TRBJ2-1; d_call: TRBD2; v_call: TRBV5-1; clone_size: many; cdr3_aa: CARESGGRNNEQFF; cdr3_nt: TGCGCCAGGGAAAGCGGGGGGCGCAACAATGAGCAGTTCTTC
j_call: TRBJ1-2; d_call: TRBD1; v_call: TRBV12-3/TRBV12-4; clone_size: -; cdr3_aa: CASSFRTGGGYGYTF; cdr3_nt: TGTGCCAGCAGTTTCCGGACAGGGGGCGGCTATGGCTACACCTTC
j_call: TRBJ1-1; d_call: -; v_call: TRBV5-8; clone_size: few; cdr3_aa: CASSLMRGRDTEAFF; cdr3_nt: TGTGCCAGCAGCTTGATGAGGGGCAGGGACACTGAAGCTTTCTTT
j_call: TRBJ1-2; d_call: -; v_call: TRBV6-1; clone_size: many; cdr3_aa: CASETVHYGYTF; cdr3_nt: TGTGCCTCCGAAACGGTCCACTATGGCTACACCTTC
j_call: TRBJ2-5; d_call: TRBD2; v_call: TRBV27; clone_size: -; cdr3_aa: CASSPSGGNKETQYF; cdr3_nt: TGTGCCAGCAGCCCTAGCGGGGGGAACAAAGAGACCCAGTACTTC
j_call: TRBJ2-1; d_call: TRBD2; v_call: TRBV7-9; clone_size: few; cdr3_aa: CASSYHPAGGLYNEQFF; cdr3_nt: TGTGCCAGCAGCTACCACCCAGCGGGGGGATTATACAATGAGCAGTTCTTC
j_call: TRBJ1-2; d_call: -; v_call: TRBV30; clone_size: many; cdr3_aa: CASRVDGYGYTF; cdr3_nt: TGTGCCTCCAGGGTAGATGGCTATGGCTACACCTTC
j_call: TRBJ1-1; d_call: TRBD1; v_call: TRBV20-1; clone_size: many; cdr3_aa: CSAHDRVSTEAFF; cdr3_nt: TGCAGTGCCCACGACAGGGTCAGCACTGAAGCTTTCTTT
j_call: TRBJ2-7; d_call: -; v_call: TRBV28; clone_size: few; cdr3_aa: CASSPRGRSYEQYF; cdr3_nt: TGTGCCAGCAGCCCTCGGGGGAGGAGCTACGAGCAGTACTTC
j_call: TRBJ2-7; d_call: -; v_call: TRBV4-1; clone_size: few; cdr3_aa: CASSQGREVTYYEQYF; cdr3_nt: TGCGCCAGCAGCCAAGGGAGAGAAGTAACCTACTACGAGCAGTACTTC
j_call: TRBJ2-2; d_call: -; v_call: TRBV6-2/TRBV6-3; clone_size: many; cdr3_aa: CASSYRYRVSGGTGELFF; cdr3_nt: TGTGCCAGCAGTTACCGTTATAGGGTCAGCGGCGGTACCGGGGAGCTGTTTTTT
j_call: TRBJ2-2; d_call: -; v_call: TRBV9; clone_size: many; cdr3_aa: CASSVGGGELFF; cdr3_nt: TGTGCCAGCAGCGTGGGAGGCGGGGAGCTGTTTTTT
j_call: TRBJ2-3; d_call: -; v_call: TRBV7-3; clone_size: -; cdr3_aa: CASSLGGDGQTDTQYF; cdr3_nt: TGTGCCAGCAGCTTAGGTGGGGACGGGCAAACAGATACGCAGTATTTT
j_call: TRBJ1-1; d_call: -; v_call: TRBV11-2; clone_size: -; cdr3_aa: CASSSAGGTVEAFF; cdr3_nt: TGTGCCAGCAGCTCCGCGGGGGGAACCGTTGAAGCTTTCTTT
j_call: TRBJ2-3; d_call: TRBD2; v_call: TRBV6-2/TRBV6-3; clone_size: -; cdr3_aa: CASTSRTSEVYTQYF; cdr3_nt: TGTGCCAGCACCTCCCGGACTAGCGAGGTGTATACGCAGTATTTT
j_call: TRBJ1-1; d_call: TRBD1; v_call: TRBV19; clone_size: few; cdr3_aa: CASSMGTDYTEAFF; cdr3_nt: TGTGCCAGTAGTATGGGGACAGATTACACTGAAGCTTTCTTT
j_call: TRBJ2-1; d_call: TRBD2; v_call: TRBV19; clone_size: -; cdr3_aa: CASSYLAGGSYNEQFF; cdr3_nt: TGTGCCAGTAGTTACCTAGCGGGAGGATCCTACAATGAGCAGTTCTTC
j_call: TRBJ2-7; d_call: -; v_call: TRBV12-3/TRBV12-4; clone_size: many; cdr3_aa: CASSFGGIHYEQYF; cdr3_nt: TGTGCCAGCAGTTTTGGGGGGATCCACTACGAGCAGTACTTC
j_call: TRBJ2-3; d_call: -; v_call: TRBV20-1; clone_size: many; cdr3_aa: CSAREGLRLETQYF; cdr3_nt: TGCAGTGCTAGAGAGGGGCTGAGACTAGAAACGCAGTATTTT
j_call: TRBJ2-1; d_call: TRBD1; v_call: TRBV2; clone_size: many; cdr3_aa: CASSEAPRDRGLDEQFF; cdr3_nt: TGTGCCAGCAGTGAAGCCCCCCGGGACAGGGGGCTTGATGAGCAGTTCTTC
j_call: TRBJ2-7; d_call: -; v_call: TRBV30; clone_size: -; cdr3_aa: CAWSVQGSPYEQYF; cdr3_nt: TGTGCCTGGAGTGTTCAAGGAAGCCCCTACGAGCAGTACTTC
j_call: TRBJ1-4; d_call: -; v_call: TRBV20-1; clone_size: few; cdr3_aa: CSARVGREGEKLFF; cdr3_nt: TGCAGTGCTAGAGTGGGGAGGGAGGGCGAAAAACTGTTTTTT
j_call: TRBJ2-4; d_call: TRBD2; v_call: TRBV5-6; clone_size: few; cdr3_aa: CASSLKIAGEIAKNIQYF; cdr3_nt: TGTGCCAGCAGCTTGAAAATAGCGGGAGAGATAGCCAAAAACATTCAGTACTTC
j_call: TRBJ2-7; d_call: -; v_call: TRBV7-9; clone_size: few; cdr3_aa: CASSLYEEWEQYF; cdr3_nt: TGTGCCAGCAGCTTATATGAGGAATGGGAGCAGTACTTC
j_call: TRBJ2-3; d_call: TRBD2; v_call: TRBV27; clone_size: -; cdr3_aa: CASSPQVWREGTDTQYF; cdr3_nt: TGTGCCAGCAGTCCCCAAGTCTGGCGGGAGGGGACAGATACGCAGTATTTT
j_call: TRBJ2-7; d_call: -; v_call: TRBV4-1; clone_size: many; cdr3_aa: CASSQEVLAYEQYF; cdr3_nt: TGCGCCAGCAGCCAAGAGGTTCTGGCCTACGAGCAGTACTTC
j_call: TRBJ1-5; d_call: -; v_call: TRBV18; clone_size: few; cdr3_aa: CASSVGPIISNQPQHF; cdr3_nt: TGTGCCAGCTCCGTCGGGCCAATAATTAGCAATCAGCCCCAGCATTTT
j_call: TRBJ1-6; d_call: -; v_call: TRBV14; clone_size: -; cdr3_aa: CASSQDWTASPLHF; cdr3_nt: TGTGCCAGCAGCCAAGATTGGACTGCTTCACCCCTCCACTTT
j_call: TRBJ2-1; d_call: -; v_call: TRBV11-3; clone_size: -; cdr3_aa: CASSLDQRDRREFF; cdr3_nt: TGTGCCAGCAGCTTAGATCAGCGGGACAGAAGGGAGTTCTTC
j_call: TRBJ2-5; d_call: TRBD2; v_call: TRBV7-9; clone_size: few; cdr3_aa: CASTPAGTSPKTQYF; cdr3_nt: TGTGCCAGCACCCCAGCCGGGACTAGCCCCAAGACCCAGTACTTC
j_call: TRBJ2-5; d_call: TRBD1; v_call: TRBV20-1; clone_size: many; cdr3_aa: CSARGGQGRETQYF; cdr3_nt: TGCAGTGCTAGAGGGGGACAGGGAAGGGAGACCCAGTACTTC
j_call: TRBJ2-1; d_call: -; v_call: TRBV7-9; clone_size: -; cdr3_aa: CASSAGWGRSSYNEQFF; cdr3_nt: TGTGCCAGCAGCGCAGGATGGGGGCGGAGCTCCTACAATGAGCAGTTCTTC
j_call: TRBJ1-5; d_call: TRBD1; v_call: TRBV27; clone_size: -; cdr3_aa: CASSLHGTENQPQHF; cdr3_nt: TGTGCCAGCAGTTTACACGGGACAGAGAATCAGCCCCAGCATTTT
j_call: TRBJ1-1; d_call: -; v_call: TRBV7-2; clone_size: few; cdr3_aa: CASSLGQNTGAFF; cdr3_nt: TGTGCCAGCAGCTTAGGGCAGAACACTGGAGCTTTCTTT
j_call: TRBJ2-1; d_call: -; v_call: TRBV10-2; clone_size: few; cdr3_aa: CASSEIGRWTTMDDEQFF; cdr3_nt: TGCGCCAGCAGTGAAATTGGGCGGTGGACAACTATGGACGATGAGCAGTTCTTC
j_call: TRBJ2-1; d_call: -; v_call: TRBV7-9; clone_size: few; cdr3_aa: CASSSSGTKLLTYNEQFF; cdr3_nt: TGTGCCAGCAGCTCATCCGGGACAAAGTTACTAACCTACAATGAGCAGTTCTTC
j_call: TRBJ2-5; d_call: -; v_call: TRBV7-3; clone_size: many; cdr3_aa: CASTPGPGETQYF; cdr3_nt: TGTGCCAGCACCCCAGGGCCGGGGGAGACCCAGTACTTC
j_call: TRBJ2-5; d_call: -; v_call: TRBV7-8; clone_size: few; cdr3_aa: CASSSGSRETQYF; cdr3_nt: TGTGCCAGCAGCTCTGGATCCCGGGAGACCCAGTACTTC
j_call: TRBJ2-7; d_call: -; v_call: TRBV6-2/TRBV6-3; clone_size: -; cdr3_aa: CASSTRVYEQYF; cdr3_nt: TGTGCCAGCAGTACCAGGGTCTACGAGCAGTACTTC
j_call: TRBJ1-1; d_call: -; v_call: TRBV14; clone_size: few; cdr3_aa: CASSQEVGGTEAFF; cdr3_nt: TGTGCCAGCAGCCAAGAGGTCGGGGGCACTGAAGCTTTCTTT
j_call: TRBJ2-2; d_call: TRBD1; v_call: TRBV6-1; clone_size: -; cdr3_aa: CASRSDRGPDTGELFF; cdr3_nt: TGTGCCAGCAGGTCCGACAGGGGGCCCGACACCGGGGAGCTGTTTTTT